These 24 T cell receptor beta chains share one sample of origin, sequenced in a study of cytomegalovirus exposure and HLA in healthy donors. Vbeta (60) and Jbeta (13) primers were used in the PCR. Using immunoSEQ multiplex PCR, the repertoire was profiled, and TCRdb retains in-frame clones only, with some absent. This table holds more than 65,000 clones, roughly 74% found once. What was sequenced was PBMCs. These receptors came from a woman aged 55-75 years in good health and CMV-seropositive.

Many counts were recorded for this clone. This chain connects TRBV4-1 to TRBJ1-1, with 9 bases aligning to TRBD1. CDR1 and CDR2 (germline): MGHRA, YSYEKL. Trimming cost V 5 bases and J 5 bases; bases outside gene matches: 6. This CDR3 comprises 14 residues. The CDR3 here is CASSTTGGLTEAFF. Written as DNA, the CDR3 is TGCGCCAGCAGCACAACAGGGGGCCTGACTGAAGCTTTCTTT.

V is TRBV6-5 and J is TRBJ2-3, with 9 bases identical to TRBD2. The CDR3 totals 16 residues. The ends lost 4 bases at V and 0 bases at J; junction bases unmatched: 5. Germline assignment: CDR1 MNHEY and CDR2 SVGAGI. The CDR3 DNA reads TGTGCCAGCAGTTCATTAGCGGGGGCGAGCACAGATACGCAGTATTTT. Translation gives CASSSLAGASTDTQYF.

This chain joins TRBV7-9 and TRBJ1-4, with D possibly being TRBD1 (6 bases). Germline assignment: CDR1 SEHNR and CDR2 FQNEAQ (reference sequence). The V gene lost 5 bases and the J gene lost 3 bases, with 13 bases spanning the gap. The CDR3 contains 15 residues. The CDR3: CASSPTGTPNEKLFF. The CDR3 DNA is TGTGCCAGCAGCCCCACCGGGACACCTAATGAAAAACTGTTTTTT.

The chain is built from TRBV2 and TRBJ1-1; 11 nucleotides agree with TRBD1. This CDR3 is built from 14 residues. Unmatched junction bases numbered 3, after V lost 5 bases and J lost 4 bases. Germline values: CDR1 SNHLY, CDR2 FYNNEI. The CDR3 loop reads CASSRTGGLTEAFF. CDR3 DNA sequence: TGTGCCAGCAGTCGGACAGGGGGCCTCACTGAAGCTTTCTTT.

The CDR3 loop reads CASSPPGSYARELFF. The CDR3 DNA is TGTGCCAGCAGCCCCCCCGGGAGCTACGCGAGAGAGCTGTTTTTT. The rearrangement links TRBV7-9 to TRBJ2-2; tentatively, D is TRBD2 (6 bases). Trimming took off 5 bases at V and 11 bases at J, with 21 bases between the two ends. This CDR3 is built from 15 residues. Germline V gene sequence: CDR1 SEHNR, CDR2 FQNEAQ (reference sequence).

The V gene is TRBV7-8, the J gene TRBJ2-5, with 7 bases aligning to TRBD1. CDR3 length equals 16 residues. The V segment lost 0 bases and the J segment 1 base; nucleotides outside the gene matches: 5. In germline, CDR1 is SGHVS, CDR2 FQNEAQ. The CDR3 coding sequence is TGTGCCAGCAGCTTAGCCGAGACAGGGCCCCAAGAGACCCAGTACTTC. This codes for CASSLAETGPQETQYF.

This chain links TRBV5-1 with TRBJ2-3; D not resolved. V was cut by 1 base and J by 6 bases, with 9 bases left in between. The CDR3 is 13 residues long. Germline V gives CDR1 SGHRS, CDR2 YFSETQ. CDR3 residues: CASSLPVQDTQYF. CDR3 nucleotides: TGCGCCAGCAGCTTGCCAGTTCAGGATACGCAGTATTTT.

The rearrangement links TRBV19 to TRBJ2-5; D perhaps matches TRBD1 (5 bases). Trimming left V 3 bases short and J 1 base short, with 12 bases between. Germline V lookup: CDR1 LNHDA, CDR2 SQIVND (reference sequence). CDR3 size: 15 residues. Written as DNA, the CDR3 is TGTGCCAGTAGTATTGCTCCAGGGCCCCAAGAGACCCAGTACTTC. Protein sequence: CASSIAPGPQETQYF.

The chain recombines TRBV7-3 with TRBJ2-1; the match to TRBD1 covers 7 bases. This CDR3 region has 16 residues. Unmatched junction bases numbered 8, after V lost 4 bases and J lost 2 bases. The V gene's germline CDR1 is SGHTA and CDR2 FQGTGA. DNA of the CDR3: TGTGCCAGCAGCTCATCCGGGACAGTGGCCTACAATGAGCAGTTCTTC. Translation: CASSSSGTVAYNEQFF.

V gene TRBV19 combines with J gene TRBJ1-1, with a weak D call TRBD1 (5 bases). Between the trimmed V and J ends, which lost 4 bases and 7 bases, there was a span of 7 bases. Germline V gene data show CDR1 as LNHDA and CDR2 as SQIVND (reference sequence). This CDR3 comprises 11 residues. The CDR3 loop reads CASSTGIEAFF. The DNA of the CDR3 is TGTGCCAGTAGTACAGGGATTGAAGCTTTCTTT.

The chain combines TRBV6-1 with TRBJ2-4; 9 bases align to TRBD1. Trimming at V came to 8 bases and at J to 6 bases, leaving 11 bases not matched to a gene. The germline V gene encodes CDR1 MNHNS and CDR2 SASEGT. This CDR3 region has 15 residues. The CDR3 spells CASGLQGAGRNIQYF. The CDR3 nucleotides read TGTGCCAGCGGACTACAGGGGGCGGGAAGAAACATTCAGTACTTC.

The rearrangement joins TRBV9 to TRBJ1-3, with D possibly matching TRBD1 (5 bases). The CDR3 spans 16 residues. V lost 4 bases and J 1 base, leaving 15 bases between the germline ends. Looked up from germline, CDR1 is SGDLS and CDR2 is YYNGEE. In nucleotides, the CDR3 is TGTGCCAGCAGCATTCAGGGCTGGGGATCTGGAAACACCATATATTTT. As protein: CASSIQGWGSGNTIYF.

The table lists this clone with a few counts. Lacking the conserved final phenylalanine or tryptophan, this CDR3 likely reflects a read error. The limits of the CDR3 on the DNA are not certain, so only TCRdb's listed CDR3 is given. The gene calls are TRBV30 and TRBJ1-1. Looked up from germline, CDR1 is GTSNPN and CDR2 is SVGIG (reference sequence). The CDR3 extends over 12 residues, inclusive of both ends. The CDR3 here is CAWSTGGRRALV.

This sequence joins TRBV11-2 and TRBJ2-7, with 10 bases fitting TRBD1. The J segment lost 3 bases and the V segment lost 10 bases, leaving 15 bases of the junction unmatched. This CDR3 spans 16 amino acids. Germline V CDR1 and CDR2: SGHAT, FQNNGV. CDR3 bases: TGTGCCACCCGACTCACGAAGACAGGGGGCTTCTACGAGCAGTACTTC. Protein product: CATRLTKTGGFYEQYF.

The chain uses TRBV20-1 and TRBJ2-1; D is undetermined. The germline V and J ends were trimmed by 3 bases and 10 bases, with 7 bases remaining between them. The CDR3 length is 10 residues. In germline, CDR1 is DFQATT, CDR2 SNEGSKA (reference sequence). CDR3 sequence: CSASGREQFF. The DNA for the CDR3 is TGCAGTGCTAGTGGTCGGGAGCAGTTCTTC.

CDR3 bases: TGTGCCAGCAGCGCCGGCCGGGACAGCAAAAACATTCAGTACTTC. Encoded protein: CASSAGRDSKNIQYF. The chain has TRBV9 and TRBJ2-4, with 7 bases aligning to TRBD1. The CDR3 length is 15 residues. The V gene end was trimmed by 3 bases and the J gene end by 3 bases; junction bases not matched to a gene: 6. Germline V CDR1 and CDR2: SGDLS, YYNGEE.

In its sample, this clone was seen once. The chain combines TRBV4-1 with TRBJ2-7, with D possibly matching TRBD1 (5 bases). Trimming shortened V by 4 bases and J by 6 bases, and 10 bases separated the two germline ends. This CDR3 spans 12 amino acids. Germline lookup yields CDR1 MGHRA and CDR2 YSYEKL. CDR3 in DNA: TGCGCCAGCAGCCCAAGACAGTCCGAGCAGTACTTC. Translating gives CASSPRQSEQYF.

This clone was seen a handful of times. For the CDR3, the DNA is TGTGCCAGCAGTGATCGACATAGCAATCAGCCCCAGCATTTT. Amino acids: CASSDRHSNQPQHF. The chain links TRBV2 to TRBJ1-5; the D is unclear. The CDR3 covers 14 residues. Germline V gene lookup returns CDR1 SNHLY and CDR2 FYNNEI. V was cut by 3 bases and J by 0 bases, with 6 bases left in between.

In its sample, this clone is medium-sized (0.01 to 0.1%). The gene calls are TRBV5-5 and TRBJ1-2; 7 nucleotides align to TRBD1. Unmatched junction bases numbered 5, after V lost 1 base and J lost 2 bases. The germline V gene encodes CDR1 SGHKS and CDR2 YYEKEE (reference sequence). CDR3 length equals 15 residues. The CDR3 spells CASSLSARGNYGYTF. The CDR3, as DNA: TGTGCCAGCAGCTTGTCGGCCAGGGGGAACTATGGCTACACCTTC.

This chain uses TRBV2 with TRBJ1-5; 7 bases align to TRBD1. V lost 6 bases and J lost 3; bases outside the gene matches: 2. From germline, CDR1 is SNHLY and CDR2 FYNNEI. The CDR3 length is 13 residues. CDR3 protein: CASRGTVNQPQHF. CDR3 nucleotides: TGTGCCAGCAGAGGGACAGTCAATCAGCCCCAGCATTTT.

The V call is TRBV15, the J call TRBJ1-2; D not resolved. The CDR3 length is 16 residues. V lost 4 bases, J lost 4 bases, and 19 bases lay in between. CDR1 and CDR2 from the germline V gene are LNHNV and YYDKDF (reference sequence). CDR3 residues: CATSTLASLRGYGYTF. Written as DNA, the CDR3 is TGTGCCACCAGCACCCTAGCCTCCTTGAGAGGCTATGGCTACACCTTC.

A few counts support this clone. J is TRBJ1-3 and V is TRBV25-1, with D maybe TRBD1 (6 bases). Germline CDR1 reads MGHDK; CDR2 reads SYGVNS. The CDR3 totals 16 residues. Trimming removed 7 bases at V and 0 bases at J, with 16 bases between. The CDR3, as DNA: TGTGCCAGCACCCCAAGGGGGACATACTCTGGAAACACCATATATTTT. Protein: CASTPRGTYSGNTIYF.

There are a few counts of this clone. The chain is built from TRBV7-6 and TRBJ2-7, with D perhaps matching TRBD2 (6 bases). The germline V gene encodes CDR1 SGHVS and CDR2 FNYEAQ. The CDR3 runs 15 residues. V lost 1 base and J lost 3, with 13 bases in between. CDR3 sequence (DNA): TGTGCCAGCAGCTTAGGTTCCGGGACTGTCTACGAGCAGTACTTC. Encoded protein: CASSLGSGTVYEQYF.

The chain joins TRBV7-9 to TRBJ1-1; 11 nucleotides match TRBD1. Germline V CDR1 and CDR2: SEHNR, FQNEAQ (reference sequence). Trimming at V came to 5 bases and at J to 4 bases, leaving 6 bases not matched to a gene. CDR3 length: 15 residues. This CDR3 is CASSLGTGGVTEAFF. The CDR3, as DNA: TGTGCCAGCAGCCTCGGGACAGGGGGTGTCACTGAAGCTTTCTTT.